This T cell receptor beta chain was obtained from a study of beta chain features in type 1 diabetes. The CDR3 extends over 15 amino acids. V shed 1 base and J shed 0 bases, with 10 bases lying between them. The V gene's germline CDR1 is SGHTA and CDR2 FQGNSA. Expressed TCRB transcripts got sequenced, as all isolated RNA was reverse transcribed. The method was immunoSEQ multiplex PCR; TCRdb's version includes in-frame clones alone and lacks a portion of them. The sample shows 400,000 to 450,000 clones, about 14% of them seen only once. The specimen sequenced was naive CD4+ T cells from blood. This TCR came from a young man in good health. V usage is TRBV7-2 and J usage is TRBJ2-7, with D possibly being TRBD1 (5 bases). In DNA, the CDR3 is TGTGCCAGCAGCTTAGACAGGTCGTCCTCCTACGAGCAGTACTTC. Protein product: CASSLDRSSSYEQYF.